The rows below give T cell receptor beta chains drawn from one sample of a study of blood T cell repertoires in COVID-19. Method: immunoSEQ multiplex PCR; TCRdb's copy keeps in-frame clones and lacks some. The sample lists 140,000 or so clones, approximately 80% occurring once. Sequenced sample: PBMCs or T cells enriched from blood (not recorded which). These receptors all stem from a woman in her thirties or forties who had recovered from COVID-19. Both conserved end residues are part of each CDR3. The D gene is left open where the match is weak. Some rows have no size entry. The others give once, few or many, or a class for an expanded clone.

V gene: TRBV3-1/TRBV3-2; D gene: NA; clone size: NA; J gene: TRBJ2-7; CDR3 protein: CASSQGPSRGYEQYF; CDR3 DNA: TGTGCCAGCAGCCAAGGACCATCAAGGGGCTACGAGCAGTACTTC
V gene: TRBV5-4; D gene: NA; clone size: NA; J gene: TRBJ1-1; CDR3 protein: CASSLAEISGTEAFF; CDR3 DNA: TGTGCCAGCAGCTTGGCCGAAATTTCGGGCACTGAAGCTTTCTTT
V gene: TRBV9; D gene: NA; clone size: NA; J gene: TRBJ2-7; CDR3 protein: CASSVSSGTLYEQYF; CDR3 DNA: TGTGCCAGCAGCGTTTCCTCAGGGACACTCTACGAGCAGTACTTC
V gene: TRBV10-3; D gene: TRBD1; clone size: once; J gene: TRBJ2-7; CDR3 protein: CAIRGQGGSYEQYF; CDR3 DNA: TGTGCCATCAGGGGACAGGGGGGATCCTACGAGCAGTACTTC
V gene: TRBV6-5; D gene: TRBD2; clone size: once; J gene: TRBJ2-2; CDR3 protein: CASSFTSGRVTGELFF; CDR3 DNA: TGTGCCAGCAGTTTTACTAGCGGGAGGGTCACCGGGGAGCTGTTTTTT
V gene: TRBV6-5; D gene: NA; clone size: NA; J gene: TRBJ1-6; CDR3 protein: CASSRDGRGSPLHF; CDR3 DNA: TGTGCCAGCAGTCGGGATGGCCGGGGGTCACCCCTCCACTTT
V gene: TRBV18; D gene: TRBD1; clone size: NA; J gene: TRBJ2-5; CDR3 protein: CASSPSDRGRRETQYF; CDR3 DNA: TGTGCCAGCTCACCGTCCGACAGGGGGCGTAGGGAGACCCAGTACTTC
V gene: TRBV7-9; D gene: TRBD2; clone size: NA; J gene: TRBJ2-1; CDR3 protein: CASSPTSSGEYNEQFF; CDR3 DNA: TGTGCCAGCAGCCCAACGTCTAGCGGGGAGTACAATGAGCAGTTCTTC
V gene: TRBV5-1; D gene: TRBD2; clone size: NA; J gene: TRBJ2-1; CDR3 protein: CASSPRGSGGLGEQFF; CDR3 DNA: TGCGCCAGCAGCCCACGGGGAAGCGGGGGCCTTGGGGAGCAGTTCTTC
V gene: TRBV27; D gene: NA; clone size: NA; J gene: TRBJ2-7; CDR3 protein: CASSFGGTTSYEQYF; CDR3 DNA: TGTGCCAGCAGTTTTGGAGGTACTACCTCCTACGAGCAGTACTTC
V gene: TRBV19; D gene: TRBD1; clone size: NA; J gene: TRBJ1-2; CDR3 protein: CASRQGAGGYTF; CDR3 DNA: TGTGCCAGTAGGCAGGGGGCTGGAGGCTACACCTTC
V gene: TRBV11-2; D gene: NA; clone size: NA; J gene: TRBJ2-5; CDR3 protein: CASSLVGRGETQYF; CDR3 DNA: TGTGCCAGCAGCTTAGTAGGCCGAGGAGAGACCCAGTACTTC
V gene: TRBV7-8; D gene: NA; clone size: NA; J gene: TRBJ2-7; CDR3 protein: CASSLGLGGGFYEQYF; CDR3 DNA: TGTGCCAGCAGCCTGGGACTCGGGGGTGGGTTCTACGAGCAGTACTTC
V gene: TRBV9; D gene: NA; clone size: NA; J gene: TRBJ1-2; CDR3 protein: CASSPEGGEKGYTF; CDR3 DNA: TGTGCCAGCAGCCCCGAGGGAGGGGAGAAGGGCTACACCTTC
V gene: TRBV2; D gene: NA; clone size: NA; J gene: TRBJ1-1; CDR3 protein: CASRLQGNTEAFF; CDR3 DNA: TGTGCCAGCAGGCTACAGGGGAACACTGAAGCTTTCTTT
V gene: TRBV29-1; D gene: TRBD1; clone size: few; J gene: TRBJ1-2; CDR3 protein: CSGRTGGGYTF; CDR3 DNA: TGCAGCGGTCGGACAGGGGGAGGCTACACCTTC
V gene: TRBV6-5; D gene: TRBD1; clone size: NA; J gene: TRBJ1-2; CDR3 protein: CASRPTGDASGYTF; CDR3 DNA: TGTGCCAGCAGGCCGACAGGGGATGCGAGTGGCTACACCTTC
V gene: TRBV4-1; D gene: TRBD1; clone size: NA; J gene: TRBJ1-1; CDR3 protein: CASSQVQGANTEAFF; CDR3 DNA: TGCGCCAGCAGCCAGGTACAGGGGGCGAACACTGAAGCTTTCTTT
V gene: TRBV6-5; D gene: TRBD1; clone size: NA; J gene: TRBJ1-2; CDR3 protein: CASSYSEGAGFWGYTF; CDR3 DNA: TGTGCCAGCAGTTACTCTGAGGGGGCGGGCTTTTGGGGCTACACCTTC
V gene: TRBV30; D gene: NA; clone size: NA; J gene: TRBJ1-2; CDR3 protein: CAWSGANYGYTF; CDR3 DNA: TGTGCCTGGAGCGGGGCTAACTATGGCTACACCTTC
V gene: TRBV5-1; D gene: NA; clone size: NA; J gene: TRBJ2-7; CDR3 protein: CASSLVPREIYEQYF; CDR3 DNA: TGCGCCAGCAGCTTGGTGCCTAGGGAGATCTACGAGCAGTACTTC
V gene: TRBV7-9; D gene: TRBD1; clone size: NA; J gene: TRBJ1-5; CDR3 protein: CASSFRQGTSNQPQHF; CDR3 DNA: TGTGCCAGCAGCTTCCGACAGGGTACTAGCAATCAGCCCCAGCATTTT
V gene: TRBV19; D gene: TRBD1; clone size: NA; J gene: TRBJ1-1; CDR3 protein: CASSIGSWQGGGTEAFF; CDR3 DNA: TGTGCCAGTAGTATAGGGTCGTGGCAAGGGGGCGGCACTGAAGCTTTCTTT
V gene: TRBV24-1; D gene: NA; clone size: NA; J gene: TRBJ2-5; CDR3 protein: CATSDEYQETQYF; CDR3 DNA: TGTGCCACCAGTGACGAGTACCAAGAGACCCAGTACTTC
V gene: TRBV12-5; D gene: NA; clone size: NA; J gene: TRBJ2-1; CDR3 protein: CASGLVGRVSSYNEQFF; CDR3 DNA: TGTGCTAGTGGTTTGGTCGGGCGGGTTAGCTCCTACAATGAGCAGTTCTTC
V gene: TRBV9; D gene: TRBD1; clone size: once; J gene: TRBJ2-1; CDR3 protein: CASSSGTGYSNFNEQFF; CDR3 DNA: TGTGCCAGCAGCTCCGGGACAGGGTACAGCAATTTCAATGAGCAGTTCTTC
V gene: TRBV15; D gene: TRBD1; clone size: few; J gene: TRBJ2-1; CDR3 protein: CATSSGRTGAYNEQFF; CDR3 DNA: TGTGCCACCAGCTCGGGCAGGACAGGGGCCTACAATGAGCAGTTCTTC
V gene: TRBV7-6; D gene: TRBD1; clone size: NA; J gene: TRBJ1-4; CDR3 protein: CASGQGAEANEKLFF; CDR3 DNA: TGTGCCAGTGGACAGGGGGCCGAGGCTAATGAAAAACTGTTTTTT
V gene: TRBV29-1; D gene: NA; clone size: NA; J gene: TRBJ1-2; CDR3 protein: CSVAQATAQGGYTF; CDR3 DNA: TGCAGCGTCGCCCAAGCAACAGCCCAAGGCGGCTACACCTTC
V gene: TRBV9; D gene: TRBD1; clone size: NA; J gene: TRBJ1-2; CDR3 protein: CASSVGGQAPRNYGYTF; CDR3 DNA: TGTGCCAGCAGCGTAGGTGGACAGGCCCCTCGGAACTATGGCTACACCTTC
V gene: TRBV9; D gene: NA; clone size: NA; J gene: TRBJ2-7; CDR3 protein: CASSVAERSYEQYF; CDR3 DNA: TGTGCCAGCAGCGTAGCTGAGCGGTCCTACGAGCAGTACTTC
V gene: TRBV30; D gene: TRBD1; clone size: NA; J gene: TRBJ1-1; CDR3 protein: CAWNKGAMGTEAFF; CDR3 DNA: TGTGCCTGGAATAAGGGGGCCATGGGCACTGAAGCTTTCTTT
V gene: TRBV3-1/TRBV3-2; D gene: NA; clone size: NA; J gene: TRBJ1-2; CDR3 protein: CASSYHGRDYGYTF; CDR3 DNA: TGTGCCAGCAGCTACCATGGGCGTGATTATGGCTACACCTTC
V gene: TRBV2; D gene: NA; clone size: NA; J gene: TRBJ2-2; CDR3 protein: CASSELTGLAGELFF; CDR3 DNA: TGTGCCAGCAGCGAGCTGACAGGTCTGGCCGGGGAGCTGTTTTTT
V gene: TRBV27; D gene: NA; clone size: once; J gene: TRBJ1-2; CDR3 protein: CASSRSGFPGGYTF; CDR3 DNA: TGTGCCAGCAGCCGCTCTGGGTTTCCGGGGGGCTACACCTTC
V gene: TRBV19; D gene: TRBD1; clone size: many; J gene: TRBJ2-3; CDR3 protein: CASGDRGKDTQYF; CDR3 DNA: TGTGCCAGCGGGGACAGGGGTAAAGATACGCAGTATTTT
V gene: TRBV19; D gene: NA; clone size: NA; J gene: TRBJ2-3; CDR3 protein: CASSRRGTLEVTDTQYF; CDR3 DNA: TGTGCCAGTAGTCGCCGCGGGACTCTTGAAGTTACAGATACGCAGTATTTT
V gene: TRBV3-1/TRBV3-2; D gene: TRBD2; clone size: NA; J gene: TRBJ2-1; CDR3 protein: CASSQAESGGSVYNEQFF; CDR3 DNA: TGTGCCAGCAGCCAAGCAGAAAGCGGGGGGAGCGTCTACAATGAGCAGTTCTTC
V gene: TRBV9; D gene: NA; clone size: once; J gene: TRBJ2-1; CDR3 protein: CASSVAGPLSYNEQFF; CDR3 DNA: TGTGCCAGCAGCGTAGCTGGCCCCCTCTCCTACAATGAGCAGTTCTTC
V gene: TRBV3-1/TRBV3-2; D gene: NA; clone size: few; J gene: TRBJ2-1; CDR3 protein: CASSQITINNEQFF; CDR3 DNA: TGTGCCAGCAGCCAAATAACTATAAACAATGAGCAGTTCTTC
V gene: TRBV27; D gene: NA; clone size: NA; J gene: TRBJ2-7; CDR3 protein: CASSGGPYEQYF; CDR3 DNA: TGTGCCAGCAGTGGTGGGCCCTACGAGCAGTACTTC
V gene: TRBV3-1/TRBV3-2; D gene: NA; clone size: NA; J gene: TRBJ2-1; CDR3 protein: CASSQDSRVEFF; CDR3 DNA: TGTGCCAGCAGCCAAGATTCGCGGGTGGAGTTCTTC
V gene: TRBV3-1/TRBV3-2; D gene: NA; clone size: NA; J gene: TRBJ1-5; CDR3 protein: CASSQAGGGNQPQHF; CDR3 DNA: TGTGCCAGCAGCCAAGCCGGAGGGGGCAATCAGCCCCAGCATTTT
V gene: TRBV10-3; D gene: TRBD1; clone size: NA; J gene: TRBJ1-2; CDR3 protein: CAISEPRDRDGYTF; CDR3 DNA: TGTGCCATCAGTGAACCCCGGGACAGGGACGGCTACACCTTC
V gene: TRBV5-1; D gene: NA; clone size: NA; J gene: TRBJ2-7; CDR3 protein: CASSVREKPYEQYF; CDR3 DNA: TGCGCCAGCAGCGTGAGGGAGAAGCCCTACGAGCAGTACTTC
V gene: TRBV30; D gene: NA; clone size: NA; J gene: TRBJ2-3; CDR3 protein: CACREWEDTQYF; CDR3 DNA: TGTGCCTGCCGGGAGTGGGAAGATACGCAGTATTTT
V gene: TRBV18; D gene: TRBD1; clone size: NA; J gene: TRBJ1-1; CDR3 protein: CASSPRTGPTEAFF; CDR3 DNA: TGTGCCAGCTCACCGAGGACAGGCCCGACTGAAGCTTTCTTT
V gene: TRBV30; D gene: NA; clone size: NA; J gene: TRBJ2-1; CDR3 protein: CAWSPWRDFSNEQFF; CDR3 DNA: TGTGCCTGGAGTCCTTGGCGGGACTTCAGCAATGAGCAGTTCTTC
V gene: TRBV5-5; D gene: TRBD1; clone size: NA; J gene: TRBJ1-6; CDR3 protein: CASSGTGSRVDSPLHF; CDR3 DNA: TGTGCCAGCAGTGGGACAGGATCCCGAGTGGATTCACCCCTCCACTTT
V gene: TRBV24-1; D gene: TRBD2; clone size: NA; J gene: TRBJ2-1; CDR3 protein: CATSGASGGFYNEQFF; CDR3 DNA: TGTGCCACCAGTGGGGCTAGCGGGGGTTTCTACAATGAGCAGTTCTTC
V gene: TRBV19; D gene: TRBD2; clone size: NA; J gene: TRBJ2-1; CDR3 protein: CASSLSGREEEQFF; CDR3 DNA: TGTGCCAGTAGTCTTAGCGGGAGGGAGGAGGAGCAGTTCTTC
V gene: TRBV29-1; D gene: NA; clone size: NA; J gene: TRBJ1-2; CDR3 protein: CSVVAGKDYTF; CDR3 DNA: TGCAGCGTTGTAGCAGGGAAGGACTACACCTTC
V gene: TRBV11-2; D gene: TRBD2; clone size: NA; J gene: TRBJ2-7; CDR3 protein: CASSQGLAGEFYEQYF; CDR3 DNA: TGTGCCAGCAGTCAAGGACTAGCGGGAGAGTTCTACGAGCAGTACTTC
V gene: TRBV5-1; D gene: NA; clone size: NA; J gene: TRBJ1-6; CDR3 protein: CASSLSYRENSPLHF; CDR3 DNA: TGCGCCAGCAGCTTATCGTATAGAGAGAATTCACCCCTCCACTTT
V gene: TRBV19; D gene: TRBD1; clone size: once; J gene: TRBJ1-2; CDR3 protein: CASSIPTGVGGYTF; CDR3 DNA: TGTGCCAGTAGTATACCGACAGGGGTTGGTGGCTACACCTTC
V gene: TRBV18; D gene: TRBD1; clone size: NA; J gene: TRBJ1-5; CDR3 protein: CASSQDRAANQPQHF; CDR3 DNA: TGTGCCAGCTCACAGGACAGGGCGGCCAATCAGCCCCAGCATTTT
V gene: TRBV25-1; D gene: TRBD1; clone size: NA; J gene: TRBJ1-1; CDR3 protein: CASSGSRGTLNTEAFF; CDR3 DNA: TGTGCCAGCAGTGGGTCCAGGGGGACCTTGAACACTGAAGCTTTCTTT
V gene: TRBV5-5; D gene: NA; clone size: NA; J gene: TRBJ1-2; CDR3 protein: CASSQDGGNYGYTF; CDR3 DNA: TGTGCCAGCAGCCAGGATGGGGGGAACTATGGCTACACCTTC
V gene: TRBV9; D gene: NA; clone size: NA; J gene: TRBJ2-3; CDR3 protein: CASSVVSQGGDTQYF; CDR3 DNA: TGTGCCAGCAGCGTAGTGTCTCAGGGTGGGGATACGCAGTATTTT